This is a list of T cell receptor beta chains from one sample in a study of tumor-infiltrating lymphocytes in oesophageal squamous cell carcinoma. MiXCR, run by TCRdb on the PCR reads, gives a single entry per CDR3 protein. There are under 5,000 distinct CDR3 sequences in the sample; around 19% occur only once, and about 50% lies in the top ten. Sequencing was done on a sample of normal esophageal tissue next to the tumor. Source of these receptors: a male donor with esophageal squamous cell carcinoma. The CDR3 runs from the conserved cysteine through the conserved F or W. The D gene is left open where the match is weak. For some rows the clone size is stated as once, few or many, or as a class when expanded; others skip it.

clone_size	v_call	j_call	d_call	cdr3_nt	cdr3_aa
medium-sized	TRBV18	TRBJ2-7	TRBD1	TGTGCCAGCTCAGCGACCACAGGGGGCTGGTACGAGCAGTACTTC	CASSATTGGWYEQYF
-	TRBV5-4	TRBJ2-7	-	TGTGCCAGCAGCTTGGACCTTTCCTACAATGAGCAGTACTTC	CASSLDLSYNEQYF
-	TRBV27	TRBJ1-3	-	TGTGCCAGCAGTCCACAATCGGACGCGCTAAGGTCCATATATTTT	CASSPQSDALRSIYF
medium-sized	TRBV7-6	TRBJ2-2	-	TGTGCCAGCAGCTTAGGCTCCGGGGAGCTGTTTTTT	CASSLGSGELFF
many	TRBV14	TRBJ1-1	-	TGTGCCAGCGGGGGGGCCGGCACTGAAGCTTTCTTT	CASGGAGTEAFF
-	TRBV19	TRBJ2-7	-	TGTGCCAGTAGTCGAATTCTCCGGGGGACAGCCCCTGCTGGGAACGAGCAGTACTTC	CASSRILRGTAPAGNEQYF
medium-sized	TRBV7-9	TRBJ1-3	-	TGTGCCAGCAGCTTAGTGGCCACCGCTAGCAGCTCTGGAAACACCATATATTTT	CASSLVATASSSGNTIYF
medium-sized	TRBV7-9	TRBJ2-1	TRBD2	TGTGCCAGCAGCCCCGAGGGACTAGCGGGGGGGCAGTTCTTC	CASSPEGLAGGQFF
many	TRBV5-8	TRBJ1-1	-	TGTGCCAGCGTTTGGGGGAACACTGAAGCTTTCTTT	CASVWGNTEAFF
many	TRBV6-2/TRBV6-3	TRBJ2-5	-	TGTGCCAGCAGTTACGACGTCGGGGCAGGCGGAAACCAAGAGACCCAGTACTTC	CASSYDVGAGGNQETQYF
few	TRBV15	TRBJ1-1	-	TGTGCCACCAGCAGAGTGCACGGAAACACTGAAGCTTTCTTT	CATSRVHGNTEAFF
many	TRBV4-1	TRBJ2-1	-	TGCGCCAGCAGCCAACAGGGGGACTTCTACAATGAGCAGTTCTTC	CASSQQGDFYNEQFF
-	TRBV24-1	TRBJ2-1	TRBD1	TGTGCCACCAGTGATCCCGGGCCGGGACAGAAAAACAATGAGCAGTTCTTC	CATSDPGPGQKNNEQFF
many	TRBV2	TRBJ1-4	-	TGTGCCAGCAGATTCGCAACTAATGAAAAACTGTTTTTT	CASRFATNEKLFF
few	TRBV4-1	TRBJ2-5	TRBD2	TGCGCCAGCAGCCAATTACCGGGAGGAGGGCCGGAGACCCAGTACTTC	CASSQLPGGGPETQYF
many	TRBV6-1	TRBJ2-2	-	TGTGCCAGCAGTGAGGTTGACAGGGCGGGGACCGGGGAGCTGTTTTTT	CASSEVDRAGTGELFF
medium-sized	TRBV11-3	TRBJ2-1	-	TGTGCCAGCAGCTTAGGTGGAGAGCAGTTCTTC	CASSLGGEQFF
many	TRBV11-2	TRBJ2-7	TRBD1	TGTGCCAGCAGCCCAGAGGGACAGTTAAGCTCCTACGAGCAGTACTTC	CASSPEGQLSSYEQYF
-	TRBV18	TRBJ1-1	-	TGTGCCAGCGGAGTTACAGAGACTGAAGCTTTCTTT	CASGVTETEAFF
many	TRBV24-1	TRBJ2-1	TRBD2	TGTGCCACCAGTGGCGGCGGGGGGTATGAGCAGTTCTTC	CATSGGGGYEQFF
few	TRBV5-1	TRBJ2-3	TRBD1	TGCGCCAGCAGCTTGGAGACAGGGGTGAGCACAGATACGCAGTATTTT	CASSLETGVSTDTQYF
medium-sized	TRBV12-5	TRBJ2-1	-	TGTGCTAGTGGATTGGACTCCTACAATGAGCAGTTCTTC	CASGLDSYNEQFF
many	TRBV7-3	TRBJ2-2	-	TGTGCCAGCAGCTCCGGACAGTCCCCGGGGGAGCTGTTTTTT	CASSSGQSPGELFF
-	TRBV7-6	TRBJ2-1	-	TGTGCCAGCAGCTTACGAGGGTTGGATGAGCAGTTCTTC	CASSLRGLDEQFF
medium-sized	TRBV7-9	TRBJ1-5	-	TGTGCCAGCAGCCTGAGTCACAATCAGCCCCAGCATTTT	CASSLSHNQPQHF
many	TRBV18	TRBJ2-2	-	TGTGCCAGCTCACTGTCCGGGGAGCTGTTTTTT	CASSLSGELFF
many	TRBV11-3	TRBJ1-1	TRBD1	TGTGCCAGCTCACCTCAGGGGGGCGAAGCTTTCTTT	CASSPQGGEAFF
medium-sized	TRBV6-1	TRBJ2-5	-	TGTGCCAGCGGCGTGGGCGTGACCCAGTACTTC	CASGVGVTQYF